This TCR beta chain was identified during a study of tumor-infiltrating lymphocytes in primary liver carcinoma. Study-wide results and caveats: Tumors had a top-250-clone fraction that was significantly higher than blood (p = 0.039).

Starting material of about 450 ng total RNA yielded TCR beta cDNA via a constant-region primer. Libraries covering TCR beta were generated through three nested multiplex PCR rounds (using a slightly modified ARM-PCR). Two initial PCR rounds of around 10 cycles each paired TRBV1-TRBV30 forward primers with a C-beta reverse primer. MiXCR was run by TCRdb on the multiplex PCR reads, yielding one entry per CDR3 protein. Of almost 200,000 distinct CDR3 sequences listed, approximately 64% were seen once; the top ten hold approximately 6.5%. The study extracted blood RNA from unsorted whole blood and also extracted germline DNA. Of note for this clonotype: Its target is not known. One end of the junction varies from germline; a read error may be responsible.

CDR3 size: 16 residues. Germline V gene sequence: CDR1 SGHAT, CDR2 FQNNGV. The rearrangement uses TRBV11-2 and TRBJ2-7; 9 bases align to TRBD2. Sequencing was performed on peripheral blood. The receptor was derived from an older woman with primary liver carcinoma and hepatitis B virus infection. CDR3 in DNA: TGTGCCAGCAGCTTTCAGTGCGGGAGGGCCTTCTACGAGCAGTACTTT. This gives the protein CASSFQCGRAFYEQYF.